The 9 T cell receptor beta chains below all came from one sample that was sequenced in a study of cytomegalovirus exposure and HLA in healthy donors. Use of 60 Vbeta and 13 Jbeta primers characterized the PCR. Repertoires were generated with immunoSEQ multiplex PCR, while TCRdb's copy carries only in-frame clones and drops some. The sample shows 140,000 or so clones, roughly 80% of them seen only once. Material: PBMCs. All receptors derive from a boy between 2 and 10 years old in good health and CMV-seronegative.

This clone is a singleton in its sample. The chain combines TRBV5-1 with TRBJ2-7; the D gene is possibly TRBD1 (6 bases). The CDR3 extends over 14 amino acids. With 4 bases removed from V and 5 bases from J, the gap between germline ends came to 16 bases. Germline CDR1 is SGHRS and CDR2 is YFSETQ. The CDR3: CASSIDRRQNEQYF. Written as DNA, the CDR3 is TGCGCCAGCAGCATAGACAGGAGGCAGAACGAGCAGTACTTC.

The count of this clone is one. The chain combines TRBV6-5 with TRBJ1-6; D possibly corresponds to TRBD1 (5 bases). The germline CDR1 and CDR2 sequences are MNHEY and SVGAGI. The CDR3 spans 14 residues. V dropped 7 bases and J dropped 8 bases, with 15 bases sitting between them. DNA of the CDR3: TGTGCCAGCACCCAAGGGAGGGGCCATTCACCCCTCCACTTT. Encoded protein: CASTQGRGHSPLHF.

The rearrangement links TRBV28 to TRBJ2-2; unclear D gene. The CDR3 sequence is 12 residues long. The germline V and J ends were trimmed by 1 base and 7 bases, with 4 bases remaining between them. In germline, CDR1 is MDHEN, CDR2 SYDVKM. Here the CDR3 reads CASSLLVGELFF. CDR3 nucleotides: TGTGCCAGCAGTTTATTAGTCGGGGAGCTGTTTTTT.

The chain couples TRBV4-3 to TRBJ2-2; no clear D gene. The CDR3 length is 15 residues. The V gene's germline CDR1 is LGHNA and CDR2 YSLEER. The V end was cut by 1 base, the J end by 3 bases, with 9 bases between. CDR3 DNA: TGCGCCAGCAGCCAAGCAATGGCCGACACCGGGGAGCTGTTTTTT. It translates to CASSQAMADTGELFF.

The chain combines TRBV9 with TRBJ2-7, with 9 bases aligning to TRBD2. CDR1 is SGDLS, CDR2 YYNGEE, per germline. Trimming took 0 bases from V and 1 from J; bases not matched to a gene: 2. The CDR3 has 15 amino acids. CDR3 DNA sequence: TGTGCCAGCAGCGTAGCGCTAGCGGGATCCTACGAGCAGTACTTC. This translates into CASSVALAGSYEQYF.

The chain combines TRBV4-1 with TRBJ1-1; no definite D call. CDR1 and CDR2 from the germline V gene are MGHRA and YSYEKL. The germline V and J ends were trimmed by 1 base and 3 bases, with 6 bases remaining between them. This CDR3 is built from 13 residues. CDR3 sequence: CASSQVQDTEAFF. CDR3 bases: TGCGCCAGCAGCCAAGTCCAGGACACTGAAGCTTTCTTT.

V is TRBV28 and J is TRBJ1-5, with 7 positions matching TRBD1. The CDR3 covers 14 residues. Germline CDR1 MDHEN, CDR2 SYDVKM. V was pared by 3 bases and J by 6 bases, with 5 bases of the junction left unmatched. The CDR3 spells CASSFRGPGQPQHF. Here the CDR3 DNA reads TGTGCCAGCAGTTTTAGGGGGCCGGGTCAGCCCCAGCATTTT. Variable domain in full (rest from reference TRBV28 and TRBJ1-5): DVKVTQSSRYLVKRTGEKVFLECVQDMDHENMFWYRQDPGLGLRLIYFSYDVKMKEKGDIPEGYSVSREKKERFSLILESASTNQTSMYLCASSFRGPGQPQHFGDGTRLSIL.

The table lists this clone with a few counts. The rearrangement uses TRBV10-1 and TRBJ2-2; D possibly corresponds to TRBD1 (5 bases). V dropped 8 bases and J dropped 11 bases, with 15 bases sitting between them. Germline lookup yields CDR1 WNHNN and CDR2 SYGVQD (reference sequence). The CDR3 is 12 residues long. This CDR3 is CASGRTPFELFF. DNA for the CDR3: TGCGCCAGCGGCCGGACACCCTTCGAGCTGTTTTTT.

The J gene is TRBJ1-1, the V gene TRBV7-9; the D gene is possibly TRBD1 (6 bases). V was pared by 3 bases and J by 0 bases, with 17 bases between. CDR1 is SEHNR, CDR2 FQNEAQ, per germline (reference sequence). The CDR3 is 17 amino acids. The CDR3 region is CASSFRDTAMMNTEAFF. Here the CDR3 DNA reads TGTGCCAGCAGCTTCCGGGACACGGCGATGATGAACACTGAAGCTTTCTTT.